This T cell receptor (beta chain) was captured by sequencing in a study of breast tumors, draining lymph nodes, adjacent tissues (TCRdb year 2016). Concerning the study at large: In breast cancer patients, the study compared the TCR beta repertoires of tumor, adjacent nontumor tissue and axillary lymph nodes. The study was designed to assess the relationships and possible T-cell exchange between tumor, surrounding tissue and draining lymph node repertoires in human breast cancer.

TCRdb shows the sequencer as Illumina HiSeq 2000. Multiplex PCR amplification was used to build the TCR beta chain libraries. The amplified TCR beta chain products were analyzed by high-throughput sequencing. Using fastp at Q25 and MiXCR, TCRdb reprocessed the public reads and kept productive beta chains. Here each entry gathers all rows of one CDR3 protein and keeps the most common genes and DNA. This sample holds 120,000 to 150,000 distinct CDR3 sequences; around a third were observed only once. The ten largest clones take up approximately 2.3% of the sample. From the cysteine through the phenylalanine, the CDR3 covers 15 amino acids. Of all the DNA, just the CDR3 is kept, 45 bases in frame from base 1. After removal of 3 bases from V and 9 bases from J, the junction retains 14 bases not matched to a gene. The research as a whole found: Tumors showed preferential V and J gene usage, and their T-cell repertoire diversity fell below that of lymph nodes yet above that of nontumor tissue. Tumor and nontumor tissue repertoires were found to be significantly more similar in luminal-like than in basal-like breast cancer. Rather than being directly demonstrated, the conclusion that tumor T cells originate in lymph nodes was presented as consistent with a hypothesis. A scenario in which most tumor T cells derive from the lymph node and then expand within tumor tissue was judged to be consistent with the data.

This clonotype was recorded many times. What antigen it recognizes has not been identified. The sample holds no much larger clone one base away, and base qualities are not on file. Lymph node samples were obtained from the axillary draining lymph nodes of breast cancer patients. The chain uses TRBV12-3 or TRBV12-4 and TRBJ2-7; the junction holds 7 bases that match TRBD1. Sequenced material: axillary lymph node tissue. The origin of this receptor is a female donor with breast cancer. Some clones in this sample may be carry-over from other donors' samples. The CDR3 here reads CASSFPETGISTQYF. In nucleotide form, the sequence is TGTGCCAGCAGTTTTCCCGAGACAGGGATCTCAACGCAGTACTTC.